The subject of this entry is one T cell receptor beta chain. Only in-frame clones appear in the TCRdb table, and some are missing; sequencing was by immunoSEQ multiplex PCR. Of approximately 100,000 clones listed, about 93% are singletons. The entry originates in a study of T cell changes during pregnancy in multiple sclerosis. Germline V CDR1 and CDR2: SGHTA, FQGNSA. Trimming cost V 5 bases and J 0 bases; bases outside gene matches: 7. CDR3 length: 15 residues. Source: peripheral blood, taken in the first trimester of pregnancy. The chain combines TRBV7-2 with TRBJ2-7; 7 bases line up with TRBD1. The clonotype comes from a female donor with multiple sclerosis, enrolled in a pregnancy study. Here the CDR3 DNA reads TGTGCCAGCAGCCTGGACAGGTCAAGCTCCTACGAGCAGTACTTC. Its translation: CASSLDRSSSYEQYF. Combining the CDR3 with reference TRBV7-2 and TRBJ2-7 gives the whole variable domain GAGVSQSPSNKVTEKGKDVELRCDPISGHTALYWYRQSLGQGLEFLIYFQGNSAPDKSGLPSDRFSAERTGGSVSTLTIQRTQQEDSAVYLCASSLDRSSSYEQYFGPGTRLTVT.